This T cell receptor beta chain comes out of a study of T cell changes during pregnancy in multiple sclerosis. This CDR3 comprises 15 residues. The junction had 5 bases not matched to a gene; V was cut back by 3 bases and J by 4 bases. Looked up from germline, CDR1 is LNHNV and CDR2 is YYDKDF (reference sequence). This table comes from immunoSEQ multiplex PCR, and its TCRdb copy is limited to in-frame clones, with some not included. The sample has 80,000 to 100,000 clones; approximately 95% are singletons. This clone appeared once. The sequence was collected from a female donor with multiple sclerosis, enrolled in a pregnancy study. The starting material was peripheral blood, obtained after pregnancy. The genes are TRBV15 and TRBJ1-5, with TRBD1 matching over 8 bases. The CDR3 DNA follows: TGTGCCACCAGCAGCGACAGGGGAGGTAATCAGCCCCAGCATTTT. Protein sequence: CATSSDRGGNQPQHF.